The present TCR beta chain was sequenced within a study of blood T cell repertoires in COVID-19. Study-wide context: What the recovered Cohort 3 donors had was two negative PCRs, clearance, or symptom resolution. PBMCs, B-cell-depleted T cells, or T cells provided the cDNA or gDNA that made up the material.

The data were produced by immunoSEQ multiplex PCR, yet TCRdb's version contains in-frame clones alone and is incomplete. This repertoire shows more than 300,000 clones, about 90% found once; its top ten account for about 1.9%. This clone appeared a single time. Study members were between roughly 18 and 100 years old and lived in approximately 25 US regions. Cohorts were determined from participant-reported clinical history. Sample: PBMCs or T cells enriched from blood (not recorded which). This receptor was obtained from a man aged 35 to 55 in a cohort exposed to, infected with or recovered from COVID-19 (not recorded which).

The CDR3 sequence: CASSLWANRGFSGNTIYF. In DNA, the CDR3 is TGTGCCAGCAGTTTATGGGCTAATCGCGGGTTCTCTGGAAACACCATATATTTT. The chain carries TRBV28 and TRBJ1-3; D ambiguous. V was trimmed by 0 bases and J by 0 bases, leaving 15 bases between them. From germline, CDR1 is MDHEN and CDR2 SYDVKM. The length of the CDR3 is 18 residues.